The 4 T cell receptor beta chains below come from one sample, sequenced in a study of somatic mutations in cytotoxic T cells in rheumatoid arthritis. Generated by immunoSEQ multiplex PCR, the TCRdb table keeps only in-frame clones and is missing some. This table holds 20,000 to 25,000 clones, about 82% found once. Sequenced material: CD8+ T cells sorted from blood. These receptors were taken from a woman aged 45 to 65 in good health.

The rearrangement links TRBV6-4 to TRBJ2-3, with 7 bases lining up with TRBD2. Germline trimming cut 6 bases from V and 5 bases from J; bases unmatched to any gene: 8. Germline assignment: CDR1 MRHNA and CDR2 SNTAGT. This CDR3 is 14 amino acids long. Here the CDR3 reads CASSAGEYQDTQYF. CDR3 DNA sequence: TGTGCCAGCAGCGCGGGGGAATACCAAGATACGCAGTATTTT.

CDR3 bases: TGTGCCAGCAGCTCCGGGGGAAGTACTGAAGCTTTCTTT. Protein: CASSSGGSTEAFF. The chain is built from TRBV5-6 and TRBJ1-1, with D maybe TRBD1 (5 bases). The ends were cut back, 3 bases at V and 5 bases at J, with 11 bases in the middle. CDR1 and CDR2 from the germline V gene are SGHDT and YYEEEE. The CDR3 totals 13 residues.

This chain joins TRBV27 and TRBJ2-2; D gene unclear. The CDR3 runs to 17 residues. CDR1 and CDR2 (germline): MNHEY, SMNVEV (reference sequence). V was pared by 9 bases and J by 1 base, with 21 bases between. This chain's CDR3 is CASIGAGLVGNTGELFF. The CDR3 nucleotides are TGTGCCAGTATCGGCGCAGGTTTAGTAGGGAACACCGGGGAGCTGTTTTTT.

This clone was counted between two and nine times. J is TRBJ2-7 and V is TRBV9; TRBD2 aligns across 11 bases. V lost 4 bases, J lost 5 bases, and 2 bases stayed unmatched. CDR1 and CDR2 from the germline V gene are SGDLS and YYNGEE. This CDR3 region has 13 residues. The DNA of the CDR3 is TGTGCCAGCAGCCTAGCGGGGGGTAACGAGCAGTACTTC. Translating it yields CASSLAGGNEQYF.